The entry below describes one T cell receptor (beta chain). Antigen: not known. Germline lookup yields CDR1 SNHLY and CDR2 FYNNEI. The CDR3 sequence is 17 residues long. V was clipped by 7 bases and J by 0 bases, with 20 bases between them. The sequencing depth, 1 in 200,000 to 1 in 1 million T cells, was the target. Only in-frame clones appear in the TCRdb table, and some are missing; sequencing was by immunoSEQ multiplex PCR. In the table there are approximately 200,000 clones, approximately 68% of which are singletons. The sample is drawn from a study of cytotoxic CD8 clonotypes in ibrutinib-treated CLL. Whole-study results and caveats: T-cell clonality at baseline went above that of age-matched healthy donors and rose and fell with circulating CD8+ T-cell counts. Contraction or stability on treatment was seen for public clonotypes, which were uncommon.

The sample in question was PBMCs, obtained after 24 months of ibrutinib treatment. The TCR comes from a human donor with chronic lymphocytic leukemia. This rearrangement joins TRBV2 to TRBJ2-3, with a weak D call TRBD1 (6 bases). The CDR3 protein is CASIGTPRVKSTDTQYF. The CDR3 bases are TGTGCCAGCATTGGGACACCGCGCGTTAAAAGCACAGATACGCAGTATTTT.